The following is a TCR beta chain sequence with its context. Measured with immunoSEQ multiplex PCR; TCRdb has only the in-frame clones, and not every one. This sample has fewer than 110,000 clones, with 85% to 95% found just once. V lost 5 bases to trimming and J lost 7 bases, with 18 bases between them. The CDR3 is 16 amino acids. Per the germline V gene, CDR1 is SGHTA and CDR2 is FQGTGA. This specimen comes from a study of T cell changes during pregnancy in multiple sclerosis. The origin of this receptor is a female donor in good health, enrolled as a control in a pregnancy study. The chain employs TRBV7-3 and TRBJ1-6; tentative D call: TRBD1 (5 bases). Specimen: peripheral blood, collected in the third trimester of pregnancy. The CDR3 reads CASSPANGAENSPLHF. The CDR3 bases are TGTGCCAGCAGCCCAGCAAATGGGGCGGAGAATTCACCCCTCCACTTT.